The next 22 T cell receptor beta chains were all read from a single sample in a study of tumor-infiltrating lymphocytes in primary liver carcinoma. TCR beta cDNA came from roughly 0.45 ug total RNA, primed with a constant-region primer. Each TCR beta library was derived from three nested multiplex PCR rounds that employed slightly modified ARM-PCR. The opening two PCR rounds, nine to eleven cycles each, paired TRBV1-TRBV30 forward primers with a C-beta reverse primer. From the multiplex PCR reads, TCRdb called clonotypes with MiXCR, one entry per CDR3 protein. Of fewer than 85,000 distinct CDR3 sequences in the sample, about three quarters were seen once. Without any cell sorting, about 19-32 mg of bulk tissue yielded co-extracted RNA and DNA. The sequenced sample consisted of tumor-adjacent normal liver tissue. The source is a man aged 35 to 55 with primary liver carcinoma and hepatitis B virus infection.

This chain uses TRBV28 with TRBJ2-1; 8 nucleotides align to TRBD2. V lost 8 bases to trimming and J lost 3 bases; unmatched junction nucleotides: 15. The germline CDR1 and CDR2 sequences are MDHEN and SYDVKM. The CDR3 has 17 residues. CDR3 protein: CASVGTSGMHIYNEQFF. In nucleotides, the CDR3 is TGTGCCAGCGTCGGAACTAGCGGCATGCATATCTACAATGAGCAGTTCTTC. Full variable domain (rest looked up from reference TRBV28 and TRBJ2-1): DVKVTQSSRYLVKRTGEKVFLECVQDMDHENMFWYRQDPGLGLRLIYFSYDVKMKEKGDIPEGYSVSREKKERFSLILESASTNQTSMYLCASVGTSGMHIYNEQFFGPGTRLTVL.

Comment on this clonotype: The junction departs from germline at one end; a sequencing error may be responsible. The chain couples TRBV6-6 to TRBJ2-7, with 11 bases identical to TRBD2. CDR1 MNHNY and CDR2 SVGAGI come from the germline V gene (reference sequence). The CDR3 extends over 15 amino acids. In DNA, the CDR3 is TGTGCCAGCAATTACGGGGCTAGCGGGAGGTACGAACAATACTTC. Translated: CASNYGASGRYEQYF.

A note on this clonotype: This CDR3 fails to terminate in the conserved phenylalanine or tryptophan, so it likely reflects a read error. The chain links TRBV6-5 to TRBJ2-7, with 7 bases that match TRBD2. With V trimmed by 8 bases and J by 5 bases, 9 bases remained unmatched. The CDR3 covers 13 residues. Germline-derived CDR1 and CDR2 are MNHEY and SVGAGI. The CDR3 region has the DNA TGTGCCAGCGCCAAGGGAGGGTTGCACGAGCAGTACTCC. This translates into CASAKGGLHEQYS.

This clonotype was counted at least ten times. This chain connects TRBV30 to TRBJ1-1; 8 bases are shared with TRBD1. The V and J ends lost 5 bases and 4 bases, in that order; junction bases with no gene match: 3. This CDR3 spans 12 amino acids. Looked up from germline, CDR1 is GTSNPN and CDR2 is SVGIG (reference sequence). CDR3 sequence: CAWDTGGTEAFF. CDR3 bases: TGTGCCTGGGACACAGGGGGCACTGAAGCTTTCTTT. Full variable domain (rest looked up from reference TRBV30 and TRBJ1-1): SQTIHQWPATLVQPVGSPLSLECTVEGTSNPNLYWYRQAAGRGLQLLFYSVGIGQISSEVPQNLSASRPQDRQFILSSKKLLLSDSGFYLCAWDTGGTEAFFGQGTRLTVV.

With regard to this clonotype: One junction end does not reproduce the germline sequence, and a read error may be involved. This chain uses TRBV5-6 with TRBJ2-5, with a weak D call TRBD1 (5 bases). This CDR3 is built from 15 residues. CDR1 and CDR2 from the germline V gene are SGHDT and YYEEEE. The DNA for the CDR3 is TGTGCCAGTAGCTTTCCGAACAGGTGGCTCCAGACCCAGTACTTC. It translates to CASSFPNRWLQTQYF.

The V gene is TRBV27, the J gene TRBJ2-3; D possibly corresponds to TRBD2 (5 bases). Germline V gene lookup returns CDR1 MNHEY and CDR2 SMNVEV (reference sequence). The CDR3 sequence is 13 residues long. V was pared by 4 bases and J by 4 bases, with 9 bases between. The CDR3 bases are TGTGCCAGCAGTTGGTCGGGATCAGATACGCAGTATTTT. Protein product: CASSWSGSDTQYF.

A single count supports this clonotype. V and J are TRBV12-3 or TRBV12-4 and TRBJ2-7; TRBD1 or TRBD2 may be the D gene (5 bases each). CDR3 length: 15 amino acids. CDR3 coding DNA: TGCGCCATCAGTTTAGCGCTAGGGGCGGGCTACGAGCAGTACGTC. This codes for CAISLALGAGYEQYV.

In DNA, the CDR3 is TGTGCCATCACCCCTAGCGAGGGGATGGGGACCAGGGAGCTGTTTTTT. Encoded protein: CAITPSEGMGTRELFF. The gene calls are TRBV10-3 and TRBJ2-2; a possible D gene is TRBD2 (6 bases). Trimming cost V 7 bases and J 9 bases, with 24 bases left between them. The CDR3 sequence is 16 residues long. The germline V gene has CDR1 ENHRY and CDR2 SYGVKD.

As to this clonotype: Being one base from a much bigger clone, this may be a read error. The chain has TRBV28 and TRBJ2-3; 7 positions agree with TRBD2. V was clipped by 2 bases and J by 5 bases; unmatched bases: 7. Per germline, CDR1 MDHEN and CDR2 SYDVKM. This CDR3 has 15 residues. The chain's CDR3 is CASSLVGGPGDTQYF. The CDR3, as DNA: TGTGCCAGCAGTTTAGTGGGAGGGCCCGGAGATACGCAGTATTTT.

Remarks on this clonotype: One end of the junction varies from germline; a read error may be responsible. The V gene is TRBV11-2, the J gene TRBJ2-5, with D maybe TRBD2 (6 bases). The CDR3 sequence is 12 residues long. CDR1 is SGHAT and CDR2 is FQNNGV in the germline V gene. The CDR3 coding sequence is TGTGTCAGCAGCCATTCGGGGGAGACACAGTACTTC. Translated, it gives CVSSHSGETQYF. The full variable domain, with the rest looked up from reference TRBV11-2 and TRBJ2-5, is EAGVAQSPRYKIIEKRQSVAFWCNPISGHATLYWYQQILGQGPKLLIQFQNNGVVDDSQLPKDRFSAERLKGVDSTLKIQPAKLEDSAVYLCVSSHSGETQYFGPGTRLLVL.

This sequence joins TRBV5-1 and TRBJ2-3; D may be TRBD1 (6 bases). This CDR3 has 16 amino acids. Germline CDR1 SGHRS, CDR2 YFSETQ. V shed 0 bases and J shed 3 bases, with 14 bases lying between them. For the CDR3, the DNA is TGCGCCAGCAGCTTGGACGGCAGGGGAAGTACAGATACGCAGTATTTT. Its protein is CASSLDGRGSTDTQYF.

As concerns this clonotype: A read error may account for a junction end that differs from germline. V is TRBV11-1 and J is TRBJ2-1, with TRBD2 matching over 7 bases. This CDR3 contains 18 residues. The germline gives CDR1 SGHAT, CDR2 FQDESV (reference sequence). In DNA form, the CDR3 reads TGTGACAGCAGCTTATACCGCTCCGCGGGAGCGTCCTACAATGAGCAGTTCTTC. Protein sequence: CDSSLYRSAGASYNEQFF.

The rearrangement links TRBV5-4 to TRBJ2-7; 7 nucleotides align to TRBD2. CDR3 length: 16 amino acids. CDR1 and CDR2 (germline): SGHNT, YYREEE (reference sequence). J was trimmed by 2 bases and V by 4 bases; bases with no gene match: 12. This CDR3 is CASSAFGAGVTYEQYF. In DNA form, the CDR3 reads TGTGCCAGCAGCGCTTTCGGGGCGGGAGTAACCTACGAGCAGTACTTC.

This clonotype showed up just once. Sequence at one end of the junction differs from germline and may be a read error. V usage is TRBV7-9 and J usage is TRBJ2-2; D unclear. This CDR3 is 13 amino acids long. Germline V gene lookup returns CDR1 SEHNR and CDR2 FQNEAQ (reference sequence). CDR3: CANSSEITGELFF. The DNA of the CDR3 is TGTGCCAACAGCTCCGAGATCACAGGGGAGCTGTTTTTT.

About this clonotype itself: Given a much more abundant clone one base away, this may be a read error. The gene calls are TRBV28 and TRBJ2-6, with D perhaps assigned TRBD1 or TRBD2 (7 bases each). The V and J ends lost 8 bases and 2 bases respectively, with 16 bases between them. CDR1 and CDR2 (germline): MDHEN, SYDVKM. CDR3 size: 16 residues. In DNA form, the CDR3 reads TGTGCCAGCCGCCAGGGGGGGATGACTGGGGCCAACGTCCTGACTTTC. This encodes CASRQGGMTGANVLTF.

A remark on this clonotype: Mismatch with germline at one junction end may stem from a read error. The CDR3 region has the DNA TGTGTCAGCAGTTACTCCGGGACAGGGGTCGTGGAAGCTTTCTTT. Its protein product is CVSSYSGTGVVEAFF. This rearrangement joins TRBV6-5 to TRBJ1-1; 10 positions agree with TRBD1. Germline V gene data show CDR1 as MNHEY and CDR2 as SVGAGI. The CDR3 covers 15 residues.

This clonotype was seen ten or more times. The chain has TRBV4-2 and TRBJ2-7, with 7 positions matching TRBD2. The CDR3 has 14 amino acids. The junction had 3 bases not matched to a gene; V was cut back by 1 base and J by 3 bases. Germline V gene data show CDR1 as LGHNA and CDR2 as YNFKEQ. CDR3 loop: CASSQGGGGYEQYF. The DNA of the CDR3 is TGTGCCAGCAGCCAAGGGGGGGGGGGCTACGAGCAGTACTTC.

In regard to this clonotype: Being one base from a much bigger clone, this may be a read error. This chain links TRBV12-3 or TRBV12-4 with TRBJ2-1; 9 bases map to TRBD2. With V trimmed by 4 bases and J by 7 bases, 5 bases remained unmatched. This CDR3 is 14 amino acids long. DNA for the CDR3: TGTGCCAGCAGTTCACCAGCGGGAGGAAATGAGCAGTTCTTC. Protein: CASSSPAGGNEQFF.

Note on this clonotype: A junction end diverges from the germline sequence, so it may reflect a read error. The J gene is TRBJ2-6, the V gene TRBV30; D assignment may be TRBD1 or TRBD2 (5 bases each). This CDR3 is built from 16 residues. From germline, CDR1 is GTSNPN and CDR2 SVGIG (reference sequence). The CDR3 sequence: CAWSVPPISGTNVLTF. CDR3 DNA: TGTGCCTGGAGTGTACCGCCGATCTCTGGGACCAACGTCCTAACTTTC. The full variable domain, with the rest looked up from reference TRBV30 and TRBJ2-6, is SQTIHQWPATLVQPVGSPLSLECTVEGTSNPNLYWYRQAAGRGLQLLFYSVGIGQISSEVPQNLSASRPQDRQFILSSKKLLLSDSGFYLCAWSVPPISGTNVLTFGAGSRLTVL.

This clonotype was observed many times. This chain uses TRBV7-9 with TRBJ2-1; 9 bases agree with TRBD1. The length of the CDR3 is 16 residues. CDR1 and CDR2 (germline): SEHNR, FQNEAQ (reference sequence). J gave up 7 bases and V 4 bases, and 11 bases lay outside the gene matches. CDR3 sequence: CASSWPRRQGGNEQFF. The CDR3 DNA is TGTGCCAGCAGCTGGCCCCGGAGACAGGGGGGTAATGAGCAGTTCTTC.

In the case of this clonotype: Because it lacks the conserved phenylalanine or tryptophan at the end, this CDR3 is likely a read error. The CDR3 here is CASSVTAGGANVLTL. In nucleotides, the CDR3 is TGTGCCAGCAGTGTGACGGCCGGTGGGGCCAACGTCCTGACTCTC. The gene calls are TRBV6-1 and TRBJ2-6; D unclear. Germline CDR1 and CDR2: MNHNS and SASEGT. Trimming removed 4 bases from V and 3 bases from J, with 10 bases in between. The CDR3 length is 15 residues.

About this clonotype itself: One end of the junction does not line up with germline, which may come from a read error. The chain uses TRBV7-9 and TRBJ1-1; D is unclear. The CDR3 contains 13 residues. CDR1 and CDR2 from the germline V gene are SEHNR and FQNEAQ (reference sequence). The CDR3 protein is CASSLGAGPEALF. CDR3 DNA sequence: TGTGCCAGCAGCTTAGGGGCGGGCCCCGAAGCTCTCTTT.